This passage covers 9 T cell receptor beta chains from one sample sequenced in a study of human T cells and chemical hapten exposure. Extraction yielded total RNA from whole blood (unfractionated). In TCRdb, the 5' RACE reads were re-called with MiXCR into one record per CDR3 protein. This table has 130,000 or so distinct CDR3 sequences, 3.5% to 5% appearing once. These receptors were collected from a female donor in good health.

This chain connects TRBV6-1 to TRBJ1-5; D remains unclear. Per germline, CDR1 MNHNS and CDR2 SASEGT. Trimming took 6 bases from V and 4 from J, leaving 16 bases between them. This CDR3 is built from 15 residues. The CDR3 DNA reads TGTGCCAGCAGCGGACGGGCACTATCGAATCAGCCCCAGCATTTT. Its translation: CASSGRALSNQPQHF.

The chain combines TRBV12-3 or TRBV12-4 with TRBJ2-1; TRBD2 aligns across 8 bases. Trimming removed 1 base from V and 8 bases from J; junction bases left unmatched: 4. The CDR3 runs 14 residues. For the CDR3, the DNA is TGTGCCAGCAGTTTAGATCGGGGGGGTGATGAGCAGTTCTTC. Its protein product is CASSLDRGGDEQFF.

This clonotype was recorded at least ten times. The chain employs TRBV24-1 and TRBJ1-2; TRBD1 might be the D (5 bases). V was trimmed by 6 bases and J by 4 bases, leaving 11 bases between them. The CDR3 contains 13 residues. CDR1 is KGHDR and CDR2 is SFDVKD in the germline V gene. CDR3 loop: CATSSRGTYGYTF. CDR3 DNA sequence: TGTGCCACCAGTTCGCGGGGGACCTATGGCTACACCTTC.

CDR3 nucleotide sequence: TGTGCCAGCAGCCTGGGACAGATAAACGAGCAGTACTTC. Protein sequence: CASSLGQINEQYF. The rearrangement uses TRBV7-9 and TRBJ2-7; 7 bases map to TRBD1. Unmatched junction bases numbered 6, after V lost 5 bases and J lost 5 bases. The CDR3 sequence is 13 residues long. Germline V lookup: CDR1 SEHNR, CDR2 FQNEAQ (reference sequence).

This rearrangement joins TRBV11-2 to TRBJ2-6; tentatively, D is TRBD1 (5 bases). This CDR3 is built from 17 residues. The germline V gene has CDR1 SGHAT and CDR2 FQNNGV. V lost 0 bases, J lost 0 bases, and 9 bases lay in between. CDR3 nucleotide sequence: TGTGCCAGCAGCTTAGAGTACAGGTCCTCTGGGGCCAACGTCCTGACTTTC. It codes for CASSLEYRSSGANVLTF.

This clonotype was seen many times. The chain has TRBV9 and TRBJ2-2, with unresolved D. This CDR3 is built from 14 residues. CDR1 and CDR2 (germline): SGDLS, YYNGEE. V was clipped by 0 bases and J by 0 bases, with 3 bases between them. CDR3 DNA: TGTGCCAGCAGCGTAGGTCCGAACACCGGGGAGCTGTTTTTT. It is translated as CASSVGPNTGELFF.

The chain is built from TRBV7-8 and TRBJ1-2; 7 nucleotides align to TRBD1. Trimming at V came to 0 bases and at J to 5 bases, leaving 12 bases not matched to a gene. CDR3 length: 17 amino acids. Germline V lookup: CDR1 SGHVS, CDR2 FQNEAQ. CDR3 residues: CASSLALRTGVVYGYTF. The CDR3 DNA reads as TGTGCCAGCAGCTTAGCGCTACGGACAGGCGTTGTGTATGGCTACACCTTC.

This clonotype was observed many times. This sequence joins TRBV4-3 and TRBJ1-5; D remains ambiguous. Germline-derived CDR1 and CDR2 are LGHNA and YSLEER. Trimming shortened V by 4 bases and J by 0 bases, and 10 bases separated the two germline ends. The CDR3 covers 15 residues. The CDR3 DNA reads TGCGCCAGCAGCCCTAGGGCGGATAGCAATCAGCCCCAGCATTTT. Amino acids: CASSPRADSNQPQHF.

There are many counts of this clonotype. The CDR3 DNA follows: TGTGCCAGCAGTTTAGGCCGGGGGTTCGGCTATGGCTACACCTTC. Encoded protein: CASSLGRGFGYGYTF. The chain joins TRBV12-3 or TRBV12-4 to TRBJ1-2, with D possibly TRBD1 on 5 matching bases. This CDR3 spans 15 amino acids. Trimming removed 1 base from V and 4 bases from J, with 13 bases in between.